The 6 T cell receptor beta chains presented below share a single source sample, sequenced in a study of human T cells and chemical hapten exposure. The template was total RNA from unfractionated whole blood. TCRdb called the 5' RACE reads again in MiXCR, with one record for every CDR3 protein. Here the sample spans tens of thousands of distinct CDR3 sequences, 15% to 20% being singletons. Every receptor here comes from a female donor in good health.

This clonotype was observed at least ten times. The genes are TRBV19 and TRBJ2-1; D may be TRBD2 (5 bases). Germline V CDR1 and CDR2: LNHDA, SQIVND (reference sequence). The CDR3 has 15 residues. V was clipped by 7 bases and J by 5 bases, with 18 bases between them. The CDR3 sequence is CASNLRSGMNNEQFF. The CDR3 nucleotides read TGTGCCAGTAACCTCAGGAGCGGTATGAACAATGAGCAGTTCTTC.

In this sample, this clonotype turned up a few times. This chain joins TRBV12-3 or TRBV12-4 and TRBJ1-2; D may be TRBD1 (5 bases). Trimming removed 5 bases from V and 6 bases from J, with 13 bases in between. The CDR3 has 13 amino acids. This CDR3 is CASSTTGADGYTF. CDR3 bases: TGTGCCAGCAGTACCACAGGCGCTGATGGCTACACCTTC.

The CDR3 coding sequence is TGTGCCAGCTCACCACCGGAAGCTTTACAGTTCTACAATGAGCAGTTCTTC. Protein product: CASSPPEALQFYNEQFF. The V and J genes are TRBV18 and TRBJ2-1; no reliable D call. The germline V gene encodes CDR1 KGHSH and CDR2 LQKENI. The CDR3 runs 17 residues. The germline V and J ends were trimmed by 0 bases and 3 bases, with 15 bases remaining between them.

The table lists this clonotype with a few counts. The rearrangement uses TRBV9 and TRBJ1-3; D unclear. Germline V gene lookup returns CDR1 SGDLS and CDR2 YYNGEE. This CDR3 is 15 amino acids long. V lost 3 bases, J lost 0 bases, and 10 bases lay in between. The CDR3, as DNA: TGTGCCAGCAGCGGACCCAGTGTCTCTGGAAACACCATATATTTT. Protein product: CASSGPSVSGNTIYF.

In this sample, this clonotype turned up a few times. V and J are TRBV7-9 and TRBJ2-1; TRBD2 agrees at 7 bases. V trimming: 5 bases; J trimming: 5 bases; junction bases outside the gene matches: 15. CDR3 size: 17 residues. Germline loops: CDR1 SEHNR, CDR2 FQNEAQ (reference sequence). CDR3 sequence (DNA): TGTGCCAGCAGCCGCTACCCGATGGGGGGGGGGGACAATGAGCAGTTCTTC. Translation gives CASSRYPMGGGDNEQFF.

This clonotype came up a few times. V and J are TRBV4-1 and TRBJ1-2; 10 bases are a match to TRBD1. The CDR3 has 16 residues. Germline CDR1 reads MGHRA; CDR2 reads YSYEKL. Trimming removed 2 bases from V and 8 bases from J; junction bases left unmatched: 11. CDR3 nucleotides: TGCGCCAGCAGCCAACTTTACCAAGACAGGGGGCGAGGCTACACCTTC. Protein: CASSQLYQDRGRGYTF.